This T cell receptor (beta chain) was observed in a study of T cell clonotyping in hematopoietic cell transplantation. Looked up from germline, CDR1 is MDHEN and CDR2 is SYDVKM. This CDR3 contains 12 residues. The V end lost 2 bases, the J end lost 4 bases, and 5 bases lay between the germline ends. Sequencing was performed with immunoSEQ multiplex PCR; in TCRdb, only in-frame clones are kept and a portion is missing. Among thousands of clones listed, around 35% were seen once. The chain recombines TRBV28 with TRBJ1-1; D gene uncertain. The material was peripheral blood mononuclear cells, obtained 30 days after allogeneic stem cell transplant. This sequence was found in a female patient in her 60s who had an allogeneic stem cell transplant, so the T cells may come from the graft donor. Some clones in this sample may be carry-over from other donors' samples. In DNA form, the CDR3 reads TGTGCCAGCAGTTTAGGGTTCACTGAAGCTTTCTTT. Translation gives CASSLGFTEAFF.